The rows below give T cell receptor beta chains drawn from one sample of a study of regulatory T cells in long-lasting Graves disease. TCRdb used MiXCR to reprocess the multiplex PCR reads, holding one entry per CDR3 protein. The sample lists roughly 560,000 distinct CDR3 sequences, about 12% occurring once. The data also belong to a second study, concerning T cells in Graves' hyperthyroidism and ophthalmopathy.

The sequencing here drew on peripheral blood mononuclear cells (PBMCs), taken at new diagnosis, from a patient treated with antithyroid drugs. Source of these receptors: a woman in her 30s with Graves disease. Both conserved end residues are part of each CDR3. D genes are given only for firm matches. Expanded clones get a size class; other rows say once, few or many, or leave the size out.

v_gene	d_gene	j_gene	abundance	CDR3aa	CDR3nt
TRBV3-1	-	TRBJ2-7	few	CASSQDDGGWSYEQYF	TGTGCCAGCAGCCAAGACGACGGGGGTTGGTCCTACGAGCAGTACTTC
TRBV2	-	TRBJ1-2	many	CASGNYGYTF	TGTGCCAGCGGGAACTATGGCTACACCTTC
TRBV2	TRBD1	TRBJ1-6	many	CASRQVGTANSPLHF	TGTGCCAGCAGGCAAGTCGGGACAGCAAATTCACCCCTCCACTTT
TRBV5-1	-	TRBJ1-4	many	CASSSTGSTNEKLFF	TGTGCCAGCAGTTCCACGGGATCCACTAATGAAAAACTGTTTTTT
TRBV6-5	-	TRBJ2-1	many	CASSYSARHSYNEQFF	TGTGCCAGCAGTTACTCAGCCAGACACTCCTACAATGAGCAGTTCTTC
TRBV6-5	-	TRBJ2-2	many	CASSYGVSKQTGELFF	TGTGCCAGCAGTTACGGGGTCTCTAAACAAACCGGGGAGCTGTTTTTT
TRBV28	-	TRBJ2-7	many	CASSLSSWDEQYF	TGTGCCAGCAGTTTGTCCTCGTGGGACGAGCAGTACTTC
TRBV20-1	-	TRBJ2-7	-	CSASPVSTYEQYF	TGCAGTGCTAGCCCGGTTTCCACCTACGAGCAGTACTTC
TRBV12-5	-	TRBJ1-2	many	CASGLAHHRGYTF	TGTGCTAGTGGTTTGGCACATCACCGGGGCTACACCTTC
TRBV3-1	TRBD2	TRBJ2-3	-	CASSAGVGSGADTQYF	TGTGCCAGCAGCGCCGGTGTCGGTAGCGGGGCAGATACGCAGTATTTT
TRBV2	-	TRBJ1-5	many	CASSDSGLSNQPQHF	TGTGCCAGCAGTGACTCAGGGTTAAGCAATCAGCCCCAGCATTTT
TRBV20-1	-	TRBJ1-5	many	CSARREGLAGQPQHF	TGCAGTGCTAGAAGGGAAGGACTTGCCGGTCAGCCCCAGCATTTT
TRBV20-1	TRBD2	TRBJ2-1	many	CSARSGRSYNEQFF	TGCAGTGCTCGTAGCGGGAGGTCCTACAATGAGCAGTTCTTC
TRBV28	-	TRBJ1-2	many	CASSEGRDSYGYTF	TGTGCCAGCAGTGAGGGCAGGGATAGCTATGGCTACACCTTC
TRBV19	TRBD1	TRBJ1-5	few	CASVRRQGQGNQPQHF	TGTGCCAGCGTTCGTAGGCAAGGACAGGGGAATCAGCCCCAGCATTTT
TRBV5-5	TRBD2	TRBJ2-1	many	CASSQGLAGEVQFF	TGTGCCAGCAGCCAGGGACTAGCGGGAGAGGTGCAGTTCTTC
TRBV12-3/TRBV12-4	-	TRBJ1-2	many	CASSLGQVRAHGYTF	TGTGCCAGCAGTTTAGGTCAGGTCCGGGCTCATGGCTACACCTTC
TRBV2	TRBD2	TRBJ2-3	many	CASLRDYTDTQYF	TGTGCCAGCTTACGGGACTACACAGATACGCAGTATTTT
TRBV3-1	-	TRBJ1-2	many	CASSQDLTGYTF	TGTGCCAGCAGCCAAGATTTGACTGGCTACACCTTC
TRBV29-1	TRBD2	TRBJ2-3	many	CSVEFGTSGISSTDTQYF	TGCAGCGTTGAATTCGGGACTAGCGGGATCTCTAGCACAGATACGCAGTATTTT
TRBV25-1	-	TRBJ1-6	many	CASSEHRDSPLHF	TGTGCCAGCAGTGAACACAGGGATTCACCCCTCCACTTT
TRBV6-1	-	TRBJ2-2	few	CASRIHLTGELFF	TGTGCCAGCAGGATACATCTCACCGGGGAGCTGTTTTTT
TRBV11-2	-	TRBJ1-1	many	CASSLGILGTEAFF	TGTGCCAGCAGCCTCGGTATCCTGGGGACTGAAGCTTTCTTT
TRBV6-1	TRBD2	TRBJ2-1	few	CASRGLAPSNEQFF	TGTGCCAGCAGGGGACTAGCGCCCAGCAATGAGCAGTTCTTC
TRBV30	-	TRBJ1-5	few	CAWSDPGTGNQPQHF	TGTGCCTGGAGCGACCCTGGGACGGGTAATCAGCCCCAGCATTTT